The clone carrying this TCR beta chain appeared a few times. These data are taken from a study of cytomegalovirus exposure and HLA in healthy donors. Background on the study: Counted in an early data release were 75 million to 85 million unique TCRs from HLA-typed donors.

Germline V gene data show CDR1 as MNHNS and CDR2 as SASEGT. With 9 bases removed from V and 8 bases from J, the gap between germline ends came to 10 bases. CDR3 length equals 10 residues. PCR amplification relied on 60 Vbeta primers (plus 13 Jbeta primers). Repertoires were generated with immunoSEQ multiplex PCR, while TCRdb's copy carries only in-frame clones and drops some. The repertoire consists of fewer than 120,000 clones, with about 80% occurring once and the leading ten covering around 2.9%. Healthy bone marrow donors made up the donors. Unrecorded immune exposure was likely among donors, who were nominally healthy when sampled.

Sequencing was done on a sample of PBMCs. This TCR derives from a woman aged 55 to 70 in good health and CMV-seropositive. The V call is TRBV6-1, the J call TRBJ1-1; maybe TRBD1 (6 bases). CDR3 bases: TGTGCCAGATCCCAGGGGGAAGCTTTCTTT. As protein: CARSQGEAFF.